The rows below give T cell receptor beta chains drawn from one sample of a study of shared clonotypes between healthy human individuals. Clones were sequenced by immunoSEQ multiplex PCR, and TCRdb holds only the in-frame ones, with some missing. The data show 2 million to 3 million clones, with 90% to 95% seen just once and approximately 0.36% held by the top ten. Sequencing was carried out using naive CD4+ T cells from PBMCs. The receptors were gathered from a man between 18 and 35 years old in good health. Some clones in this sample may be carry-over from other donors' samples. The CDR3 runs from the conserved cysteine through the conserved F or W. D genes are given only for firm matches. The listing skips clone size in some rows; elsewhere it reads once, few, many or a size class.

J: TRBJ2-2
size: once
V: TRBV2
D: .
CDR3: CASRVLANTGELFF
DNA: TGTGCCAGCAGGGTCCTAGCGAACACTGGGGAGCTGTTTTTT

J: TRBJ1-2
size: .
V: TRBV20-1
D: TRBD1
CDR3: CSASAGGGYTF
DNA: TGCAGTGCTAGTGCAGGGGGCGGCTACACCTTC

J: TRBJ2-7
size: once
V: TRBV6-5
D: .
CDR3: CASSLYRHNSYEQYF
DNA: TGTGCCAGCAGTTTGTACAGGCATAACTCCTACGAGCAGTACTTC

J: TRBJ2-1
size: .
V: TRBV19
D: TRBD1
CDR3: CASSIRDRGIGEQFF
DNA: TGTGCCAGTAGTATAAGAGACAGGGGGATAGGTGAGCAGTTCTTC

J: TRBJ2-7
size: .
V: TRBV27
D: .
CDR3: CASSLPGAGRHEQYF
DNA: TGTGCCAGCAGTTTACCGGGGGCCGGAAGGCACGAGCAGTACTTC

J: TRBJ2-1
size: .
V: TRBV19
D: TRBD2
CDR3: CASSSTRTSGRAYNEQFF
DNA: TGTGCCAGTAGTTCAACCCGGACTAGCGGGAGGGCCTACAATGAGCAGTTCTTC

J: TRBJ2-7
size: .
V: TRBV10-3
D: TRBD2
CDR3: CAIRRGLDYPEQYF
DNA: TGTGCCATCAGGAGAGGACTAGATTACCCCGAGCAGTACTTC

J: TRBJ2-4
size: .
V: TRBV18
D: .
CDR3: CASSPPTGQNIQYF
DNA: TGTGCCAGCTCACCACCTACCGGACAGAACATTCAGTACTTC

J: TRBJ2-5
size: .
V: TRBV28
D: .
CDR3: CASSPGREETQYF
DNA: TGTGCCAGCAGTCCGGGCAGGGAAGAGACCCAGTACTTC

J: TRBJ2-3
size: .
V: TRBV5-1
D: .
CDR3: CASSLAGREADTQYF
DNA: TGCGCCAGCAGCCTTGCAGGCAGGGAAGCAGATACGCAGTATTTT

J: TRBJ2-7
size: .
V: TRBV5-4
D: .
CDR3: CASSSQGREIWYEQYF
DNA: TGTGCCAGCAGCTCACAGGGGCGGGAGATCTGGTACGAGCAGTACTTC

J: TRBJ1-5
size: few
V: TRBV20-1
D: .
CDR3: CSARGYQPQHF
DNA: TGCAGTGCTAGAGGGTATCAGCCCCAGCATTTT

J: TRBJ2-7
size: .
V: TRBV7-9
D: .
CDR3: CASSLTGTSGAEQYF
DNA: TGTGCCAGCAGCTTAACCGGGACCAGCGGAGCCGAGCAGTACTTC

J: TRBJ2-3
size: few
V: TRBV5-1
D: .
CDR3: CASSSQGTDTQYF
DNA: TGCGCCAGCAGCTCACAGGGAACAGATACGCAGTATTTT